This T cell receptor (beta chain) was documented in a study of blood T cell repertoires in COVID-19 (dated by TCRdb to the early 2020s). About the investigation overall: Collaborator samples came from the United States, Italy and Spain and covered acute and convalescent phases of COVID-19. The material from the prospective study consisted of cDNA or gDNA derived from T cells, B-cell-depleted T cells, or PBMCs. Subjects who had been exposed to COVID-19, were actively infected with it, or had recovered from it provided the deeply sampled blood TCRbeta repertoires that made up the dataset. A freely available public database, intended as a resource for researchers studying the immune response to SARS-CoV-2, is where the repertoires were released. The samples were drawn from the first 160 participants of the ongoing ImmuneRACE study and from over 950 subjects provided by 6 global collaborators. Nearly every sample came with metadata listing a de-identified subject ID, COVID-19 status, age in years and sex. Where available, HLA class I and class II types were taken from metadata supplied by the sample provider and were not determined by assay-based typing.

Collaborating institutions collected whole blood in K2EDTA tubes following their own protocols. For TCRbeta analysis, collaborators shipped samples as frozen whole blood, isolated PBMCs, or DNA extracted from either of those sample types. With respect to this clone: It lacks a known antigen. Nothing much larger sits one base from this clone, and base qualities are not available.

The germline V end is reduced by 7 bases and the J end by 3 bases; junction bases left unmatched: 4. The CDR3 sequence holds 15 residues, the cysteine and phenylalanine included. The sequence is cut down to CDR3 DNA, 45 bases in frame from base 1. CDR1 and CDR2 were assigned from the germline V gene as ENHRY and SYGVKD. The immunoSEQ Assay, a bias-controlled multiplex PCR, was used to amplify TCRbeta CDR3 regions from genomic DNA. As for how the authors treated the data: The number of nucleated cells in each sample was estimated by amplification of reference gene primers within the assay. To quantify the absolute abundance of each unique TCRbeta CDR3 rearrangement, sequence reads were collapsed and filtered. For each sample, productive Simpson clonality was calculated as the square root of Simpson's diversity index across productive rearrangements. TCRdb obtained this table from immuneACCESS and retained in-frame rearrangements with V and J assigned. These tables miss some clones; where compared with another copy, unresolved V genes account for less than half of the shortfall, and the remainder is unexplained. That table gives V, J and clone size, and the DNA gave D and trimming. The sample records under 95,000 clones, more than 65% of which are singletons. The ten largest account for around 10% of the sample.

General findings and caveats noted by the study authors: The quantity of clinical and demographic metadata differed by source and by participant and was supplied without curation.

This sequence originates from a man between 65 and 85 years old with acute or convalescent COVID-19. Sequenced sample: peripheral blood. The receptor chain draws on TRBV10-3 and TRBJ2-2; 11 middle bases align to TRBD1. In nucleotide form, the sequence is TGTGCCATCAAGCGGGGACAGGGGGACACCGGGGAGCTGTTTTTT. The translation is CAIKRGQGDTGELFF.